The entry below describes one T cell receptor (beta chain). What it binds is unknown. This sample stems from a study of shared clonotypes between healthy human individuals. Sorted subsets were amplified in replicate PCRs using 200 to 250 ng DNA, tens of thousands of T cell genomes. Sequencing used immunoSEQ multiplex PCR; TCRdb keeps in-frame clones, though not all of them. Of about 2 million clones in the sample, roughly 96% were seen once. Germline CDR1 SGHVS, CDR2 FQNEAQ. The CDR3 is 15 amino acids. After removal of 0 bases from V and 0 bases from J, the junction contained 1 base not matched to a gene. Overall study findings and caveats: With a handful of donors compared, around 5.4% of naive CD4 clonotypes were shared. Donor scarcity curtailed the genetic and exposure-history diversity represented herein.

All the donors were Caucasian adults who lived in Nashville, Tennessee. The specimen sequenced was naive CD4+ T cells sorted from blood. As for subset: CD45RA+ positively selected. The chain joins TRBV7-8 to TRBJ2-5; 7 positions agree with TRBD2. This clonotype originated in a man between 18 and 35 years old in good health. This CDR3 is CASSLAGGYQETQYF. In DNA form, the CDR3 reads TGTGCCAGCAGCTTAGCGGGGGGGTACCAAGAGACCCAGTACTTC.